Presented here are 20 T cell receptor beta chains from one specimen sequenced in a study of T cell repertoires in cytomegalovirus infection. One entry per CDR3 protein, called by TCRdb with MiXCR from the reads. The sample has approximately 500,000 distinct CDR3 sequences, around 11% seen once. The sequenced sample consisted of PBMCs. The receptors derive from a human donor in good health (CMV status not recorded). Some clones in this sample may be carry-over from other donors' samples.

This sequence joins TRBV7-9 and TRBJ1-2; tentative D call: TRBD1 (6 bases). V shed 7 bases and J shed 7 bases, with 16 bases lying between them. CDR3 length: 13 residues. Per germline, CDR1 SEHNR and CDR2 FQNEAQ (reference sequence). Here the CDR3 reads CASIGRTDFGYTF. The CDR3 DNA follows: TGTGCCAGCATTGGTAGGACAGACTTTGGCTACACCTTC.

This clonotype was observed at least ten times. The chain links TRBV7-6 to TRBJ2-7, with 9 bases fitting TRBD2. The CDR3 has 17 amino acids. The germline CDR1 and CDR2 sequences are SGHVS and FNYEAQ. With 1 base clipped from V and 2 bases from J, the junction kept 9 bases outside the gene matches. CDR3 coding DNA: TGTGCCAGCAGCTTAGGGCTAGCGGGGAAAGTGCCCTACGAGCAGTACTTC. Translating gives CASSLGLAGKVPYEQYF.

This clonotype was counted a few times. The chain recombines TRBV20-1 with TRBJ2-5; 9 positions agree with TRBD1. V lost 6 bases to trimming and J lost 5 bases; unmatched junction nucleotides: 10. Germline V lookup: CDR1 DFQATT, CDR2 SNEGSKA (reference sequence). This CDR3 spans 14 amino acids. This chain's CDR3 is CSAYNRGLGETQYF. CDR3 coding DNA: TGCAGTGCCTACAACAGGGGGCTGGGGGAGACCCAGTACTTC.

This clonotype was detected once. The chain recombines TRBV12-5 with TRBJ2-3; D is perhaps TRBD2 (6 bases). This CDR3 comprises 15 residues. From germline, CDR1 is LGHNT and CDR2 FRNRAP. V dropped 5 bases and J dropped 2 bases, with 14 bases sitting between them. CDR3 nucleotide sequence: TGTGCTAGTGGTGGCGGGGCAGGCCCCACAGATACGCAGTATTTT. It specifies CASGGGAGPTDTQYF.

The sample holds many counts of this clonotype. V is TRBV25-1 and J is TRBJ1-2, with D perhaps TRBD1 (6 bases). The CDR3 contains 15 residues. Germline V gene sequence: CDR1 MGHDK, CDR2 SYGVNS. Trimming removed 5 bases at V and 4 bases at J, with 17 bases between. Here the CDR3 reads CASSTGGGGFYGYTF. In DNA form, the CDR3 reads TGTGCCAGCAGTACTGGAGGGGGGGGCTTCTATGGCTACACCTTC.

This clonotype occurred a few times. V and J are TRBV4-1 and TRBJ1-5; D ambiguous. Germline values: CDR1 MGHRA, CDR2 YSYEKL. The length of the CDR3 is 16 residues. V dropped 2 bases and J dropped 1 base, with 12 bases sitting between them. The CDR3 coding sequence is TGCGCCAGCAGCCAATTAGAGATTGGAAGCAATCAGCCCCAGCATTTT. Translation: CASSQLEIGSNQPQHF.

The sample holds many counts of this clonotype. The chain joins TRBV5-4 to TRBJ2-3, with 7 bases aligning to TRBD1. The CDR3 length is 15 residues. Trimming at V came to 2 bases and at J to 1 base, leaving 4 bases not matched to a gene. Germline V CDR1 and CDR2: SGHNT, YYREEE (reference sequence). CDR3 DNA sequence: TGTGCCAGCAGCTTAAGGGGGCTCGGCACAGATACGCAGTATTTT. Its protein product is CASSLRGLGTDTQYF. Full variable domain (remainder filled in from reference TRBV5-4 and TRBJ2-3): ETGVTQSPTHLIKTRGQQVTLRCSSQSGHNTVSWYQQALGQGPQFIFQYYREEENGRGNFPPRFSGLQFPNYSSELNVNALELDDSALYLCASSLRGLGTDTQYFGPGTRLTVL.

About this clonotype: A read error may produce the germline difference seen at one junction end. CDR3 loop: CSGAGGPPPF. The CDR3 coding sequence is TGCAGTGGAGCGGGAGGGCCTCCGCCCTTC. V gene TRBV20-1 combines with J gene TRBJ2-1; TRBD2 agrees at 10 bases. CDR3 size: 10 residues. Per the germline V gene, CDR1 is DFQATT and CDR2 is SNEGSKA (reference sequence).

This clonotype was observed many times. V is TRBV7-2 and J is TRBJ2-7; the D gene is possibly TRBD2 (5 bases). Germline CDR1 reads SGHTA; CDR2 reads FQGNSA. The CDR3 totals 13 residues. V was pared by 0 bases and J by 5 bases, with 8 bases between. CDR3 loop: CASSLARVNEQYF. The CDR3 nucleotides read TGTGCCAGCAGCTTAGCGCGGGTGAACGAGCAGTACTTC.

The genes are TRBV9 and TRBJ1-1; tentative D call: TRBD1 (5 bases). Germline values: CDR1 SGDLS, CDR2 YYNGEE. The CDR3 length is 17 residues. Trimming shortened V by 0 bases and J by 1 base, and 16 bases separated the two germline ends. The CDR3 nucleotides read TGTGCCAGCAGCGTAGAGCAGAGGCCTACAGGGAACACTGAAGCTTTCTTT. Translation: CASSVEQRPTGNTEAFF.

The chain recombines TRBV20-1 with TRBJ2-3; no reliable D call. V was clipped by 6 bases and J by 0 bases, with 16 bases between them. Germline CDR1 is DFQATT and CDR2 is SNEGSKA (reference sequence). CDR3 length: 15 amino acids. DNA of the CDR3: TGCAGTGCCTCACCGCTACCAACTAGCACAGATACGCAGTATTTT. Translated, it gives CSASPLPTSTDTQYF.

The gene calls are TRBV28 and TRBJ1-1; TRBD1 matches at 7 bases. J lost 5 bases, V lost 6 bases, and 9 bases had no gene match. Per germline, CDR1 MDHEN and CDR2 SYDVKM. CDR3 length: 14 amino acids. CDR3: CASRRTGDVTEAFF. The CDR3 nucleotides are TGTGCCAGCAGGAGAACAGGGGATGTTACTGAAGCTTTCTTT.

The rearrangement joins TRBV27 to TRBJ2-1; D may be TRBD1 or TRBD2 (5 bases each). With 1 base removed from V and 5 bases from J, the gap between germline ends came to 12 bases. From germline, CDR1 is MNHEY and CDR2 SMNVEV (reference sequence). The length of the CDR3 is 15 residues. The CDR3 spells CASSLFGGFNNEQFF. In nucleotides, the CDR3 is TGTGCCAGCAGTTTATTTGGGGGTTTCAACAATGAGCAGTTCTTC.

This clonotype was seen a few times. This chain uses TRBV6-1 with TRBJ2-3; no clear D. The CDR3 covers 15 residues. V was clipped by 2 bases and J by 0 bases, with 9 bases between them. CDR1 MNHNS and CDR2 SASEGT come from the germline V gene. CDR3 sequence: CASSEFGVSTDTQYF. CDR3 bases: TGTGCCAGCAGTGAATTTGGCGTTAGCACAGATACGCAGTATTTT.

The chain is built from TRBV29-1 and TRBJ1-2, with D tentatively TRBD1 (5 bases). CDR1 is SQVTM, CDR2 ANQGSEA, per germline. Trimming took off 4 bases at V and 3 bases at J, with 15 bases between the two ends. This CDR3 region has 14 residues. The CDR3 bases are TGCAGCGTTGGCAGGGTTCTAACGGACTATGGCTACACCTTC. Translation: CSVGRVLTDYGYTF. Full variable domain (rest looked up from reference TRBV29-1 and TRBJ1-2): SAVISQKPSRDICQRGTSLTIQCQVDSQVTMMFWYRQQPGQSLTLIATANQGSEATYESGFVIDKFPISRPNLTFSTLTVSNMSPEDSSIYLCSVGRVLTDYGYTFGSGTRLTVV.

The J gene is TRBJ2-5, the V gene TRBV10-3, with D tentatively TRBD2 (5 bases). The ends were cut back, 6 bases at V and 1 base at J, with 9 bases in the middle. Germline CDR1 is ENHRY and CDR2 is SYGVKD. The CDR3 has 13 amino acids. The CDR3 sequence: CAIRGGPQETQYF. Here the CDR3 DNA reads TGTGCCATCAGAGGCGGGCCCCAAGAGACCCAGTACTTC.

This clonotype appeared many times. The chain is built from TRBV12-3 or TRBV12-4 and TRBJ1-2; D not resolved. The V end lost 7 bases, the J end lost 7 bases, and 13 bases lay between the germline ends. This CDR3 comprises 12 residues. The CDR3 DNA reads TGTGCCAGCAATCAAGGTTTCGGTGGCTACACCTTC. Encoded protein: CASNQGFGGYTF.

This clonotype appeared many times. V usage is TRBV5-1 and J usage is TRBJ2-3; either TRBD1 or TRBD2 may fit D (5 bases each). CDR1 is SGHRS and CDR2 is YFSETQ in the germline V gene. The CDR3 loop spans 15 amino acids. Trimming cost V 4 bases and J 4 bases, with 16 bases left between them. The CDR3 DNA sequence: TGCGCCAGCAGCCCTTCTCCCGGGGACCCAGATACGCAGTATTTT. It specifies CASSPSPGDPDTQYF.

This clonotype was found many times. V is TRBV2 and J is TRBJ2-6; 10 bases line up with TRBD1. Germline lookup yields CDR1 SNHLY and CDR2 FYNNEI. The V gene end was trimmed by 5 bases and the J gene end by 2 bases; junction bases not matched to a gene: 12. The CDR3 extends over 19 amino acids. CDR3 loop: CASSIPSGTGDAGANVLTF. In nucleotides, the CDR3 is TGTGCCAGCAGTATTCCCTCCGGGACAGGGGATGCTGGGGCCAACGTCCTGACTTTC.

This clonotype was picked up many times. The rearrangement links TRBV7-9 to TRBJ2-7; 8 positions match TRBD1. The length of the CDR3 is 14 residues. The V segment lost 5 bases and the J segment 3 bases; nucleotides outside the gene matches: 6. Germline CDR1 SEHNR, CDR2 FQNEAQ (reference sequence). CDR3 nucleotide sequence: TGTGCCAGCAGCGACGGACAGGGAGGCTACGAGCAGTACTTC. Amino acids: CASSDGQGGYEQYF. Using reference TRBV7-9 and TRBJ2-7 for the parts outside the CDR3, the full variable domain is DTGVSQNPRHKITKRGQNVTFRCDPISEHNRLYWYRQTLGQGPEFLTYFQNEAQLEKSRLLSDRFSAERPKGSFSTLEIQRTEQGDSAMYLCASSDGQGGYEQYFGPGTRLTVT.